Listed below are T cell receptor beta chains from one sample, sequenced in a study of shared clonotypes between healthy human individuals. Measured with immunoSEQ multiplex PCR; TCRdb has only the in-frame clones, and not every one. The table includes 2 million to 2.5 million clones, approximately 94% detected once. The specimen sequenced was naive CD4+ T cells sorted from blood. Receptor source: a man in his late teens or twenties in good health. Each CDR3 is given with its conserved first and last residue. The order of the fields is V gene, J gene, clone size, D gene, CDR3 DNA, CDR3 protein. D genes are given only for firm matches. Clone size is shown for a subset of rows, as once, few, many or a class of expanded clone.

v_gene: TRBV7-6
j_gene: TRBJ1-5
abundance: -
d_gene: TRBD1
CDR3nt: TGTGCCAGCAGCTCGGGACAGGGGGCATCCAGCAATCAGCCCCAGCATTTT
CDR3aa: CASSSGQGASSNQPQHF

v_gene: TRBV6-5
j_gene: TRBJ2-1
abundance: -
d_gene: -
CDR3nt: TGTGCCAGCAGTTACGATCGATTCATGGAGCAGTTCTTC
CDR3aa: CASSYDRFMEQFF

v_gene: TRBV2
j_gene: TRBJ1-1
abundance: -
d_gene: -
CDR3nt: TGTGCCAGCAGTGTCGGAGAGAACACTGAAGCTTTCTTT
CDR3aa: CASSVGENTEAFF

v_gene: TRBV19
j_gene: TRBJ2-7
abundance: -
d_gene: TRBD2
CDR3nt: TGTGCCAGTAGTATGGAAATGACTAGCGGTTCCTACGAGCAGTACTTC
CDR3aa: CASSMEMTSGSYEQYF

v_gene: TRBV11-2
j_gene: TRBJ2-1
abundance: -
d_gene: -
CDR3nt: TGTGCCAGCAGCTTAGGCGGGACAAGCGAGCAGTTCTTC
CDR3aa: CASSLGGTSEQFF

v_gene: TRBV9
j_gene: TRBJ1-1
abundance: -
d_gene: TRBD1
CDR3nt: TGTGCCAGCAGTCCGGGACAGGTGAACACTGAAGCTTTCTTT
CDR3aa: CASSPGQVNTEAFF

v_gene: TRBV5-1
j_gene: TRBJ2-3
abundance: -
d_gene: -
CDR3nt: TGCGCCAGCCGAGTGAGCACAGATACGCAGTATTTT
CDR3aa: CASRVSTDTQYF

v_gene: TRBV6-5
j_gene: TRBJ2-3
abundance: -
d_gene: TRBD1
CDR3nt: TGTGCCAGCAGTAGGGGGACAGGGAGGTCAGATACGCAGTATTTT
CDR3aa: CASSRGTGRSDTQYF

v_gene: TRBV27
j_gene: TRBJ1-1
abundance: -
d_gene: -
CDR3nt: TGTGCCAGCAGAAGACAGAGGGGTCCTACTGAAGCTTTCTTT
CDR3aa: CASRRQRGPTEAFF

v_gene: TRBV5-1
j_gene: TRBJ1-1
abundance: -
d_gene: -
CDR3nt: TGCGCCAGCAGCTTGGATAGTCGGGAAATCGTTTGGAACACTGAAGCTTTCTTT
CDR3aa: CASSLDSREIVWNTEAFF

v_gene: TRBV6-5
j_gene: TRBJ2-2
abundance: -
d_gene: -
CDR3nt: TGTGCCAGCAGTTACTCCCGGGCAGGGGTCACCGGGGAGCTGTTTTTT
CDR3aa: CASSYSRAGVTGELFF

v_gene: TRBV2
j_gene: TRBJ2-7
abundance: -
d_gene: -
CDR3nt: TGTGCCAGCAGTGAAGTTGGTGGCGAGCAGTACTTC
CDR3aa: CASSEVGGEQYF

v_gene: TRBV5-4
j_gene: TRBJ2-2
abundance: -
d_gene: -
CDR3nt: TGTGCCAGCAGCTCAGGGAAGAACACCGGGGAGCTGTTTTTT
CDR3aa: CASSSGKNTGELFF

v_gene: TRBV4-1
j_gene: TRBJ2-7
abundance: -
d_gene: -
CDR3nt: TGCGCCAGCAGCCACCCCGGGGGTCTGGGTGAGCAGTACTTC
CDR3aa: CASSHPGGLGEQYF

v_gene: TRBV4-3
j_gene: TRBJ1-3
abundance: -
d_gene: -
CDR3nt: TGCGCCAGCAGCCAAGATCGAGGGATCTCTGGAAACACCATATATTTT
CDR3aa: CASSQDRGISGNTIYF

v_gene: TRBV5-1
j_gene: TRBJ2-3
abundance: -
d_gene: TRBD2
CDR3nt: TGCGCCAGCAGCTTGAGTGTAGCGGGGGCGGCAGATACGCAGTATTTT
CDR3aa: CASSLSVAGAADTQYF

v_gene: TRBV28
j_gene: TRBJ2-7
abundance: -
d_gene: -
CDR3nt: TGTGCCAGCAGTTTCTCATTTCCAGGGGAGAGCGACGAGCAGTACTTC
CDR3aa: CASSFSFPGESDEQYF

v_gene: TRBV2
j_gene: TRBJ2-3
abundance: -
d_gene: TRBD2
CDR3nt: TGTGCCAGCAGCGGGGGGGGCGACGATACGCAGTATTTT
CDR3aa: CASSGGGDDTQYF

v_gene: TRBV6-1
j_gene: TRBJ1-5
abundance: -
d_gene: TRBD1
CDR3nt: TGTGCCAGCAGTGAGGACAGGGGACAGCCCCAGCATTTT
CDR3aa: CASSEDRGQPQHF

v_gene: TRBV10-3
j_gene: TRBJ2-1
abundance: -
d_gene: TRBD2
CDR3nt: TGTGCCATCAGTTCGGGGGGGTTAACCTACAATGAGCAGTTCTTC
CDR3aa: CAISSGGLTYNEQFF

v_gene: TRBV5-1
j_gene: TRBJ2-5
abundance: -
d_gene: -
CDR3nt: TGCGCCAGCAGCTTGCGGCCCGACTACCAAGAGACCCAGTACTTC
CDR3aa: CASSLRPDYQETQYF

v_gene: TRBV4-1
j_gene: TRBJ2-5
abundance: -
d_gene: -
CDR3nt: TGCGCCAGCAGCCAAGTGAAAGGGGAGGAGAAGGTAGCCAGAGAGACCCAGTACTTC
CDR3aa: CASSQVKGEEKVARETQYF

v_gene: TRBV5-1
j_gene: TRBJ2-2
abundance: -
d_gene: TRBD2
CDR3nt: TGCGCCAGCAGCGGGCTAGCGGGAAGGGAGAGGGAGCTGTTTTTT
CDR3aa: CASSGLAGRERELFF

v_gene: TRBV7-8
j_gene: TRBJ2-1
abundance: -
d_gene: -
CDR3nt: TGTGCCAGCAGCTACAGGGGAGGGGTGACCTACAATGAGCAGTTCTTC
CDR3aa: CASSYRGGVTYNEQFF

v_gene: TRBV5-1
j_gene: TRBJ2-3
abundance: -
d_gene: TRBD1
CDR3nt: TGCGCCAGCAGCCGAGGGGACAGTAGCACAGATACGCAGTATTTT
CDR3aa: CASSRGDSSTDTQYF

v_gene: TRBV9
j_gene: TRBJ2-2
abundance: -
d_gene: -
CDR3nt: TGTGCCAGCAGCTCCAACCCTGGGGGCACGAACACCGGGGAGCTGTTTTTT
CDR3aa: CASSSNPGGTNTGELFF

v_gene: TRBV7-8
j_gene: TRBJ2-1
abundance: -
d_gene: -
CDR3nt: TGTGCCAGCAGCTTCGGCACTAGTACGAATGAGCAGTTCTTC
CDR3aa: CASSFGTSTNEQFF

v_gene: TRBV2
j_gene: TRBJ2-2
abundance: -
d_gene: -
CDR3nt: TGTGCCAGCAGTGTAGGGCAGTCTCTGAACACCGGGGAGCTGTTTTTT
CDR3aa: CASSVGQSLNTGELFF

v_gene: TRBV11-2
j_gene: TRBJ1-2
abundance: once
d_gene: TRBD1
CDR3nt: TGTGCCAGCAGCTTAGGACAGGGGGGAGGCTACACCTTC
CDR3aa: CASSLGQGGGYTF

v_gene: TRBV10-1
j_gene: TRBJ2-3
abundance: -
d_gene: TRBD1
CDR3nt: TGCGCCAGCAGTTGGACAGGGGCAACAGATACGCAGTATTTT
CDR3aa: CASSWTGATDTQYF

v_gene: TRBV12-5
j_gene: TRBJ1-1
abundance: -
d_gene: -
CDR3nt: TGTGCTAGTGGGCGGACACTTGAAGCTTTCTTT
CDR3aa: CASGRTLEAFF

v_gene: TRBV10-3
j_gene: TRBJ2-3
abundance: -
d_gene: TRBD2
CDR3nt: TGTGCCATCGGACCAGCGGGAGCCACAGATACGCAGTATTTT
CDR3aa: CAIGPAGATDTQYF

v_gene: TRBV28
j_gene: TRBJ1-2
abundance: -
d_gene: -
CDR3nt: TGTGCCAGCAGTTTGCGGCAGAACGGGTTTTACACCTTC
CDR3aa: CASSLRQNGFYTF

v_gene: TRBV11-2
j_gene: TRBJ2-7
abundance: -
d_gene: TRBD2
CDR3nt: TGTGCCAGCAGCCGGACTAGCGGGGGGGGCACCTACGAGCAGTACTTC
CDR3aa: CASSRTSGGGTYEQYF

v_gene: TRBV7-9
j_gene: TRBJ2-7
abundance: -
d_gene: -
CDR3nt: TGTGCCAGCAGCTTAGCCTCGTCGGGCTCCTACGAGCAGTACTTC
CDR3aa: CASSLASSGSYEQYF

v_gene: TRBV9
j_gene: TRBJ1-5
abundance: -
d_gene: -
CDR3nt: TGTGCCAGCAGCGTCGGAGGTAGCAATCAGCCCCAGCATTTT
CDR3aa: CASSVGGSNQPQHF

v_gene: TRBV19
j_gene: TRBJ1-3
abundance: -
d_gene: TRBD1
CDR3nt: TGTGCCAGTAGTGTTACAGGGGGCTCTGGAAACACCATATATTTT
CDR3aa: CASSVTGGSGNTIYF

v_gene: TRBV5-1
j_gene: TRBJ2-7
abundance: -
d_gene: TRBD1
CDR3nt: TGCGCCAGCAGCCGAGGACAGGACCTCACCTACGAGCAGTACTTC
CDR3aa: CASSRGQDLTYEQYF

v_gene: TRBV4-3
j_gene: TRBJ1-2
abundance: -
d_gene: -
CDR3nt: TGCGCCAGCAGCCAAGATCGGGGCAAGAACGGCTACGGCTACACCTTC
CDR3aa: CASSQDRGKNGYGYTF

v_gene: TRBV5-6
j_gene: TRBJ2-3
abundance: -
d_gene: -
CDR3nt: TGTGCCAGCAGCTTGAGATTATCTTCAGATACGCAGTATTTT
CDR3aa: CASSLRLSSDTQYF

v_gene: TRBV4-1
j_gene: TRBJ2-2
abundance: -
d_gene: -
CDR3nt: TGCGCCAGCAGCCAAGCTAGTCAGGGTCCCGGGGAGCTGTTTTTT
CDR3aa: CASSQASQGPGELFF

v_gene: TRBV10-3
j_gene: TRBJ2-7
abundance: -
d_gene: TRBD2
CDR3nt: TGTGCCATCAGTGAAGGGCTAGCGGGAGGAGAGCAGTACTTC
CDR3aa: CAISEGLAGGEQYF

v_gene: TRBV5-4
j_gene: TRBJ1-2
abundance: -
d_gene: -
CDR3nt: TGTGCCAGCAGCGAAAGACACCCTTTCTATGGCTACACCTTC
CDR3aa: CASSERHPFYGYTF

v_gene: TRBV7-9
j_gene: TRBJ2-2
abundance: -
d_gene: -
CDR3nt: TGTGCCAGCAGCCCCCCAGTAGGGGGGCGGACCGGGGAGCTGTTTTTT
CDR3aa: CASSPPVGGRTGELFF

v_gene: TRBV30
j_gene: TRBJ2-6
abundance: -
d_gene: -
CDR3nt: TGTGCCTGGAGTGTACTCAGATCTGGGGCCAACGTCCTGACTTTC
CDR3aa: CAWSVLRSGANVLTF

v_gene: TRBV5-1
j_gene: TRBJ1-6
abundance: -
d_gene: -
CDR3nt: TGCGCCAGCAGACCCCGGGCTGAAATTTCACCCCTCCACTTT
CDR3aa: CASRPRAEISPLHF

v_gene: TRBV29-1
j_gene: TRBJ2-7
abundance: -
d_gene: -
CDR3nt: TGCAGCGTTGGATGGGGAGCCTACGAGCAGTACTTC
CDR3aa: CSVGWGAYEQYF

v_gene: TRBV7-9
j_gene: TRBJ2-2
abundance: -
d_gene: -
CDR3nt: TGTGCCAGCAGCTTATACCTTTTGAACACCGGGGAGCTGTTTTTT
CDR3aa: CASSLYLLNTGELFF

v_gene: TRBV10-1
j_gene: TRBJ2-7
abundance: -
d_gene: TRBD1
CDR3nt: TGCGCCAGCAGTGAGTCACAGGGGTTCTACGAGCAGTACTTC
CDR3aa: CASSESQGFYEQYF

v_gene: TRBV28
j_gene: TRBJ2-2
abundance: -
d_gene: -
CDR3nt: TGTGCCAGCAGTTTCCCCGACCGCGGGGAGCTGTTTTTT
CDR3aa: CASSFPDRGELFF

v_gene: TRBV5-1
j_gene: TRBJ1-1
abundance: -
d_gene: -
CDR3nt: TGCGCCAGCAGCGCCGCCCCAGGGGTAGGCACTGAAGCTTTCTTT
CDR3aa: CASSAAPGVGTEAFF

v_gene: TRBV7-2
j_gene: TRBJ2-7
abundance: -
d_gene: -
CDR3nt: TGTGCCAGCAGCTTAGTGGCGGGTTTGGACGAGCAGTACTTC
CDR3aa: CASSLVAGLDEQYF

v_gene: TRBV7-8
j_gene: TRBJ2-5
abundance: -
d_gene: -
CDR3nt: TGTGCCAGCAGTTTTCATGGCGAGACCCAGTACTTC
CDR3aa: CASSFHGETQYF

v_gene: TRBV29-1
j_gene: TRBJ1-5
abundance: -
d_gene: -
CDR3nt: TGCAGCGTTGAAGTGTTTGGAACCCAGCATTTT
CDR3aa: CSVEVFGTQHF

v_gene: TRBV7-2
j_gene: TRBJ1-6
abundance: -
d_gene: -
CDR3nt: TGTGCCAGCAGCCAAACCGGCAGGTTTTCACCCCTCCACTTT
CDR3aa: CASSQTGRFSPLHF

v_gene: TRBV5-6
j_gene: TRBJ2-1
abundance: -
d_gene: TRBD2
CDR3nt: TGTGCCAGCGGGGATAGCGGGGGGTTTAGCTCCTACAATGAGCAGTTCTTC
CDR3aa: CASGDSGGFSSYNEQFF

v_gene: TRBV30
j_gene: TRBJ1-1
abundance: once
d_gene: -
CDR3nt: TGTGCCTGGAGTGTTTTTGGGGCCCTTACGAACACTGAAGCTTTCTTT
CDR3aa: CAWSVFGALTNTEAFF

v_gene: TRBV9
j_gene: TRBJ1-4
abundance: -
d_gene: -
CDR3nt: TGTGCCAGCAGCCCCGGGGGGATCGGTAATGAAAAACTGTTTTTT
CDR3aa: CASSPGGIGNEKLFF

v_gene: TRBV7-2
j_gene: TRBJ2-3
abundance: -
d_gene: -
CDR3nt: TGTGCCAGCAGCTTACCCTCCGTTACGCAGTATTTT
CDR3aa: CASSLPSVTQYF

v_gene: TRBV5-6
j_gene: TRBJ2-1
abundance: -
d_gene: TRBD2
CDR3nt: TGTGCCAGCAGCTTATTCACTAGCGGGAGCTACAATGAGCAGTTCTTC
CDR3aa: CASSLFTSGSYNEQFF